Presented here are 29 T cell receptor beta chains from one specimen sequenced in a study of T cell responses to AZD1222 COVID-19 vaccine. This table comes from immunoSEQ multiplex PCR, and its TCRdb copy is limited to in-frame clones, with some not included. The data show around 190,000 clones, about 90% seen once. Specimen: peripheral blood, collected on day 0 of AZD1222 vaccination. These receptors came from an adult in good health.

This chain joins TRBV21-1 and TRBJ1-1; TRBD1 was called by the table and not checked on the DNA. TRBV21-1 is a documented pseudogene. The CDR3 loop spans 16 amino acids. CDR3 in amino acids: CASSKGRQGVNTEAFF. The CDR3 region has the DNA TGTGCCAGCAGCAAAGGAAGACAGGGGGTGAACACTGAAGCTTTCTTT.

This clone has just a few counts. The chain joins TRBV28 to TRBJ1-6; D gene unclear. Germline V lookup: CDR1 MDHEN, CDR2 SYDVKM. The CDR3 runs to 12 residues. V was cut by 5 bases and J by 7 bases, with 6 bases left in between. CDR3 nucleotides: TGTGCCAGCAGTGTCATAAATTCACCCCTCCACTTT. Its protein product is CASSVINSPLHF.

The rearrangement links TRBV11-2 to TRBJ2-7; 10 positions match TRBD2. V shed 1 base, J shed 6 bases, and the junction held 12 bases outside the gene matches. The CDR3 has 17 amino acids. Looked up from germline, CDR1 is SGHAT and CDR2 is FQNNGV. CDR3 in amino acids: CASSLGPSGSGISEQYF. The CDR3 DNA reads TGTGCCAGCAGCTTAGGCCCTAGCGGGAGTGGTATTTCCGAGCAGTACTTC.

The CDR3: CASSSREDTQYF. The CDR3, as DNA: TGTGCCAGCAGCTCTCGAGAAGATACGCAGTATTTT. The chain couples TRBV11-3 to TRBJ2-3; D gene unclear. This CDR3 contains 12 residues. Germline V gene lookup returns CDR1 SGHNT and CDR2 YENEEA. The V end was cut by 4 bases, the J end by 5 bases, with 7 bases between.

The chain links TRBV30 to TRBJ1-6; TRBD1 matches 7 bases. The CDR3 contains 16 residues. After removal of 5 bases from V and 2 bases from J, the junction contained 9 bases not matched to a gene. Germline V gene sequence: CDR1 GTSNPN, CDR2 SVGIG (reference sequence). CDR3 sequence reads: CAWGDREETYNSPLHF. The DNA of the CDR3 is TGTGCCTGGGGTGACAGGGAGGAGACCTATAATTCACCCCTCCACTTT.

The genes are TRBV5-4 and TRBJ1-1; TRBD1 matches at 8 bases. The CDR3 consists of 16 residues. CDR1 is SGHNT, CDR2 YYREEE, per germline (reference sequence). V trimming: 4 bases; J trimming: 4 bases; junction bases outside the gene matches: 12. Written as DNA, the CDR3 is TGTGCCAGCAGCCGCCCCACAGGGGGGCACGGCACTGAAGCTTTCTTT. Translation: CASSRPTGGHGTEAFF.

The chain is built from TRBV11-2 and TRBJ2-5; 10 bases map to TRBD2. There are 15 residues in the CDR3. Looked up from germline, CDR1 is SGHAT and CDR2 is FQNNGV. V shed 0 bases and J 4 bases; nucleotides not matched to a gene: 2. DNA for the CDR3: TGTGCCAGCAGCTTAGAATCTAGCGGGAGAGAGACCCAGTACTTC. It yields the protein CASSLESSGRETQYF. The full variable domain, in which reference TRBV11-2 and TRBJ2-5 provide the parts outside the CDR3, is EAGVAQSPRYKIIEKRQSVAFWCNPISGHATLYWYQQILGQGPKLLIQFQNNGVVDDSQLPKDRFSAERLKGVDSTLKIQPAKLEDSAVYLCASSLESSGRETQYFGPGTRLLVL.

A single count supports this clone. The sample has other DNA sequences that encode this CDR3 too. The chain is built from TRBV27 and TRBJ2-7; 9 bases are a match to TRBD2. Trimming at V came to 3 bases and at J to 2 bases, leaving 5 bases not matched to a gene. Germline V gene lookup returns CDR1 MNHEY and CDR2 SMNVEV (reference sequence). CDR3 length: 15 residues. DNA for the CDR3: TGTGCCAGCAGTTTTGGGCTAGCGGGAACCTACGAGCAGTACTTC. Its protein is CASSFGLAGTYEQYF.

The chain combines TRBV19 with TRBJ2-1; 8 nucleotides line up with TRBD2. Germline CDR1 and CDR2: LNHDA and SQIVND (reference sequence). The junction had 7 bases not matched to a gene; V was cut back by 5 bases and J by 4 bases. This CDR3 region has 15 residues. CDR3 protein: CASSEASGWYNEQFF. The CDR3 region has the DNA TGTGCCAGTAGTGAGGCTAGCGGGTGGTACAATGAGCAGTTCTTC.

This rearrangement joins TRBV6-6 to TRBJ1-5; 9 nucleotides match TRBD1. The V gene's germline CDR1 is MNHNY and CDR2 SVGAGI (reference sequence). The CDR3 consists of 15 residues. The trim removed 5 bases at V and 4 bases at J, leaving 6 bases unmatched. CDR3 sequence reads: CASSTEDRGNQPQHF. The CDR3 nucleotides are TGTGCCAGCAGTACGGAGGACAGGGGTAATCAGCCCCAGCATTTT.

The J gene is TRBJ1-6, the V gene TRBV4-2; TRBD1 is a possible D gene (6 bases). This CDR3 contains 16 residues. Trimming removed 0 bases from V and 9 bases from J, with 15 bases in between. Germline CDR1 and CDR2: LGHNA and YNFKEQ. For the CDR3, the DNA is TGTGCCAGCAGCCAAGAGGAACAGGGTGAGTTTTCACCCCTCCACTTT. Its translation is CASSQEEQGEFSPLHF.

This clone appeared once. The gene calls are TRBV6-5 and TRBJ1-2; 7 bases are shared with TRBD1. Trimming cost V 7 bases and J 4 bases; bases outside gene matches: 6. The CDR3 runs 13 residues. Germline lookup yields CDR1 MNHEY and CDR2 SVGAGI. The CDR3, as DNA: TGTGCCAGCATGGGGACAGCGAGCTATGGCTACACCTTC. Translation gives CASMGTASYGYTF.

This clone appeared a single time. The chain employs TRBV9 and TRBJ2-4; perhaps TRBD2 as D (6 bases). Trimming pared 0 bases from V and 7 bases from J, leaving 11 bases between. CDR1 and CDR2 (germline): SGDLS, YYNGEE. CDR3 length: 14 residues. CDR3 nucleotide sequence: TGTGCCAGCAGCGTAGAGGGAGGTAGTAACATTCAGTACTTC. Amino acid sequence: CASSVEGGSNIQYF. The complete variable domain, with remaining parts taken from reference TRBV9 and TRBJ2-4, reads DSGVTQTPKHLITATGQRVTLRCSPRSGDLSVYWYQQSLDQGLQFLIQYYNGEERAKGNILERFSAQQFPDLHSELNLSSLELGDSALYFCASSVEGGSNIQYFGAGTRLSVL.

The DNA of the CDR3 is TGTGCCTGGAGTGCCTTTCCAGGGGAAAACACCATATATTTT. The encoded protein is CAWSAFPGENTIYF. The chain joins TRBV30 to TRBJ1-3; maybe TRBD1 (6 bases). From germline, CDR1 is GTSNPN and CDR2 SVGIG (reference sequence). V shed 1 base and J shed 6 bases, with 13 bases lying between them. CDR3 length: 14 amino acids.

The rearrangement links TRBV4-3 to TRBJ1-2; 8 bases line up with TRBD1. V lost 1 base, J lost 4 bases, and 8 bases stayed unmatched. The germline V gene has CDR1 LGHNA and CDR2 YSLEER. The CDR3 is 16 amino acids. Here the CDR3 DNA reads TGCGCCAGCAGCCAAGGGACAGGGAAAGAAGGCTATGGCTACACCTTC. As protein: CASSQGTGKEGYGYTF.

This chain connects TRBV7-2 to TRBJ1-2; 7 bases agree with TRBD1. CDR3 length equals 16 residues. V was pared by 5 bases and J by 5 bases, with 14 bases of the junction left unmatched. Germline V gene lookup returns CDR1 SGHTA and CDR2 FQGNSA. The CDR3 region is CASSPGGQGRTYGYTF. For the CDR3, the DNA is TGTGCCAGCAGCCCAGGGGGGCAGGGCAGAACATATGGCTACACCTTC.

The V and J genes are TRBV24-1 and TRBJ1-5; unclear D gene. The CDR3 totals 15 residues. The V gene lost 5 bases and the J gene lost 0 bases, with 10 bases spanning the gap. Germline loops: CDR1 KGHDR, CDR2 SFDVKD. In DNA, the CDR3 is TGTGCCACCAGTGGTGGCAGTTATAGCAATCAGCCCCAGCATTTT. Amino acids: CATSGGSYSNQPQHF.

The genes are TRBV27 and TRBJ1-2; D remains ambiguous. Trimming took 5 bases from V and 0 from J, leaving 7 bases between them. This CDR3 spans 13 amino acids. CDR1 MNHEY and CDR2 SMNVEV come from the germline V gene (reference sequence). For the CDR3, the DNA is TGTGCCAGCAGTCTTAACCCTAACTATGGCTACACCTTC. Residues: CASSLNPNYGYTF.

The chain employs TRBV18 and TRBJ2-2, with D possibly being TRBD1 (5 bases). V gave up 1 base and J gave up 5 bases, with 11 bases separating them. The CDR3 is made up of 15 amino acids. The germline gives CDR1 KGHSH, CDR2 LQKENI. The CDR3 DNA follows: TGTGCCAGCTCACCACGACAGAAGGATACCGGGGAGCTGTTTTTT. This sequence encodes CASSPRQKDTGELFF.

V and J are TRBV28 and TRBJ2-1; D is possibly TRBD1 (6 bases). The CDR3 consists of 15 residues. Germline lookup yields CDR1 MDHEN and CDR2 SYDVKM. Trimming cost V 3 bases and J 8 bases, with 17 bases left between them. The CDR3 spells CASSFVSGVFHEQFF. In DNA, the CDR3 is TGTGCCAGCAGTTTTGTGTCAGGGGTCTTCCATGAGCAGTTCTTC. Using reference TRBV28 and TRBJ2-1 for the parts outside the CDR3, the full variable domain is DVKVTQSSRYLVKRTGEKVFLECVQDMDHENMFWYRQDPGLGLRLIYFSYDVKMKEKGDIPEGYSVSREKKERFSLILESASTNQTSMYLCASSFVSGVFHEQFFGPGTRLTVL.

The rearrangement uses TRBV7-9 and TRBJ2-6, with D hard to call. V dropped 1 base and J dropped 0 bases, with 10 bases sitting between them. Per the germline V gene, CDR1 is SEHNR and CDR2 is FQNEAQ (reference sequence). CDR3 length: 17 residues. CDR3 bases: TGTGCCAGCAGCTTAGTTCCATCCTTCTCTGGGGCCAACGTCCTGACTTTC. It encodes CASSLVPSFSGANVLTF.

This chain uses TRBV2 with TRBJ2-5, with D tentatively TRBD2 (6 bases). CDR3 size: 16 residues. The ends were cut back, 2 bases at V and 4 bases at J, with 17 bases in the middle. Germline CDR1 reads SNHLY; CDR2 reads FYNNEI. The CDR3 reads CASSEPTGYGGETQYF. The CDR3 nucleotides are TGTGCCAGCAGTGAACCTACGGGGTACGGGGGAGAGACCCAGTACTTC.

This chain connects TRBV6-1 to TRBJ2-7; 7 positions agree with TRBD2. J lost 11 bases, V lost 3 bases, and 19 bases had no gene match. Germline assignment: CDR1 MNHNS and CDR2 SASEGT. The CDR3 runs to 16 residues. This CDR3 is CASSEAGTDSWEGKYF. CDR3 sequence (DNA): TGTGCCAGCAGTGAGGCCGGGACGGACTCCTGGGAGGGGAAGTACTTC.

The sample holds one count of this clone. The chain links TRBV28 to TRBJ1-3, with D unclear. Trimming took off 5 bases at V and 10 bases at J, with 12 bases between the two ends. The germline CDR1 and CDR2 sequences are MDHEN and SYDVKM. The CDR3 sequence is 12 residues long. The CDR3 spells CASSGLTRTIYF. The CDR3 nucleotides are TGTGCCAGCAGTGGCCTCACGCGGACCATATATTTT.

The chain combines TRBV5-3 with TRBJ2-2; the D call may be TRBD1 or TRBD2 (5 bases each). TRBV5-3 is classed as an ORF, of uncertain function. The CDR3 runs 18 residues. The ends were cut back, 0 bases at V and 5 bases at J, with 20 bases in the middle. The CDR3 region is CARSLDLREFRGTGELFF. The CDR3 DNA reads TGTGCCAGAAGCTTGGACCTCAGGGAATTCCGGGGAACCGGGGAGCTGTTTTTT.

The gene calls are TRBV28 and TRBJ2-1, with TRBD2 matching over 12 bases. Germline CDR1 is MDHEN and CDR2 is SYDVKM. The CDR3 runs 15 residues. With V trimmed by 1 base and J by 7 bases, 2 bases remained unmatched. In nucleotides, the CDR3 is TGTGCCAGCAGTTTATTTACTAGCGGGAGGAATGAGCAGTTCTTC. Translated, it gives CASSLFTSGRNEQFF.

The chain is built from TRBV27 and TRBJ1-1; D unresolved. The V end was cut by 2 bases, the J end by 4 bases, with 11 bases between. The CDR3 consists of 14 residues. CDR1 is MNHEY, CDR2 SMNVEV, per germline (reference sequence). The CDR3 here is CASSLIGSLTEAFF. CDR3 DNA sequence: TGTGCCAGCAGTTTAATAGGGAGTCTCACTGAAGCTTTCTTT.

The chain links TRBV6-4 to TRBJ2-3; weak D call: TRBD2 (7 bases). Trimming took off 0 bases at V and 5 bases at J, with 18 bases between the two ends. This CDR3 region has 17 residues. From germline, CDR1 is MRHNA and CDR2 SNTAGT. The CDR3, as DNA: TGTGCCAGCAGTGACTCCAACGAGGGGGGGGCGAGAGATACGCAGTATTTT. Translation gives CASSDSNEGGARDTQYF.

This clone has a single count. V gene TRBV28 combines with J gene TRBJ1-2; D gene ambiguous. The CDR3 totals 14 residues. Germline lookup yields CDR1 MDHEN and CDR2 SYDVKM. Trimming removed 2 bases from V and 2 bases from J, with 9 bases in between. CDR3 residues: CASSLVDSNYGYTF. CDR3 sequence (DNA): TGTGCCAGCAGTTTAGTCGATAGCAACTATGGCTACACCTTC.